These 15 T cell receptor beta chains share one sample of origin, sequenced in a study of T and B cells in COVID-19 patients. From blood, about 240-500 ng of genomic DNA served as TRB template. BIOMED2 TRB-A/B primer pools were used in multiplex TRB PCR. TCRdb re-called the multiplex PCR reads with MiXCR, one entry per CDR3 protein. The data hold about 9,400 distinct CDR3 sequences, with approximately 33% observed a single time. Specimen: blood. These receptors were obtained from a human donor who had recovered from COVID-19.

The gene calls are TRBV19 and TRBJ2-7, with 8 bases identical to TRBD1. Per the germline V gene, CDR1 is LNHDA and CDR2 is SQIVND (reference sequence). The junction had 4 bases not matched to a gene; V was cut back by 3 bases and J by 0 bases. The CDR3 consists of 15 residues. This CDR3 reads CASSITGGPSYEQYF. The DNA of the CDR3 is TGTGCCAGTAGTATCACAGGGGGTCCCTCCTACGAGCAGTACTTC.

This clonotype was found once. The chain carries TRBV7-6 and TRBJ2-7; TRBD2 matches at 10 bases. V lost 5 bases, J lost 5 bases, and 6 bases stayed unmatched. CDR1 is SGHVS, CDR2 FNYEAQ, per germline. This CDR3 comprises 14 residues. CDR3: CASSLSGGVNEQYF. The DNA for the CDR3 is TGTGCCAGCAGCCTGAGCGGGGGGGTTAACGAGCAGTACTTC.

The V call is TRBV5-6, the J call TRBJ1-2; 7 bases match TRBD1. V gave up 4 bases and J gave up 4 bases; unmatched junction bases: 13. The germline V gene has CDR1 SGHDT and CDR2 YYEEEE. This CDR3 region has 16 residues. CDR3 amino acids: CASSPTPGQFFYGYTF. CDR3 sequence (DNA): TGTGCCAGCAGCCCAACTCCGGGACAGTTTTTCTATGGCTACACCTTC. The full variable domain, with the rest looked up from reference TRBV5-6 and TRBJ1-2, is DAGVTQSPTHLIKTRGQQVTLRCSPKSGHDTVSWYQQALGQGPQFIFQYYEEEERQRGNFPDRFSGHQFPNYSSELNVNALLLGDSALYLCASSPTPGQFFYGYTFGSGTRLTVV.

The chain recombines TRBV10-3 with TRBJ1-6; no reliable D call. Germline CDR1 ENHRY, CDR2 SYGVKD. CDR3 size: 14 residues. Trimming shortened V by 7 bases and J by 7 bases, and 14 bases separated the two germline ends. The CDR3 here is CAITPGVGNSPLHF. CDR3 bases: TGTGCCATCACACCAGGCGTTGGCAATTCACCCCTCCACTTT.

This rearrangement joins TRBV6-5 to TRBJ2-7; TRBD1 is a possible D gene (6 bases). The CDR3 totals 15 residues. V lost 5 bases and J lost 1, with 15 bases in between. Germline CDR1 and CDR2: MNHEY and SVGAGI. This CDR3 is CASSEQGAASYEQYF. The CDR3 nucleotides are TGTGCCAGCAGTGAACAGGGAGCTGCTTCCTACGAGCAGTACTTC.

This clonotype was counted a single time. V is TRBV14 and J is TRBJ1-1, with D perhaps matching TRBD1 (6 bases). Per the germline V gene, CDR1 is SGHDN and CDR2 is FVKESK. Trimming left V 0 bases short and J 0 bases short, with 20 bases between. This CDR3 contains 19 residues. The CDR3 DNA is TGTGCCAGCAGCCAAGAGGGGGCAGGGAAGATGGGGTTGAACACTGAAGCTTTCTTT. Translating gives CASSQEGAGKMGLNTEAFF.

This clonotype was detected a few times. The chain carries TRBV15 and TRBJ2-5; 12 nucleotides match TRBD2. Germline CDR1 reads LNHNV; CDR2 reads YYDKDF (reference sequence). CDR3 size: 16 residues. Trimming removed 0 bases from V and 5 bases from J; junction bases left unmatched: 4. The CDR3 loop is CATSRDGGLAGETQYF. Here the CDR3 DNA reads TGTGCCACCAGCAGAGATGGGGGACTAGCGGGCGAGACCCAGTACTTC.

By share, this clonotype counts as medium-sized. The chain combines TRBV19 with TRBJ2-5; TRBD2 is a possible D gene (6 bases). CDR1 is LNHDA, CDR2 SQIVND, per germline (reference sequence). Trimming took 1 base from V and 5 from J, leaving 14 bases between them. The CDR3 is 15 residues long. CDR3 protein: CASSIVRGNSETQYF. The CDR3 DNA reads as TGTGCCAGTAGTATAGTTCGGGGGAACTCGGAGACCCAGTACTTC.

The V gene is TRBV7-9, the J gene TRBJ1-1, with a tentative D call TRBD1 (5 bases). This CDR3 comprises 14 residues. The ends were cut back, 1 base at V and 4 bases at J, with 10 bases in the middle. Looked up from germline, CDR1 is SEHNR and CDR2 is FQNEAQ (reference sequence). CDR3 nucleotide sequence: TGTGCCAGCAGCTTAGAGACAGTTGGCACTGAAGCTTTCTTT. Translating gives CASSLETVGTEAFF. Filled out from reference TRBV7-9 and TRBJ1-1, the complete variable domain reads DTGVSQNPRHKITKRGQNVTFRCDPISEHNRLYWYRQTLGQGPEFLTYFQNEAQLEKSRLLSDRFSAERPKGSFSTLEIQRTEQGDSAMYLCASSLETVGTEAFFGQGTRLTVV.

The V gene is TRBV4-2, the J gene TRBJ2-1; D is perhaps TRBD1 or TRBD2 (6 bases each). Matching the DNA end better, TRBJ2-5 makes the J call doubtful. The CDR3 has 14 residues. The germline CDR1 and CDR2 sequences are LGHNA and YNFKEQ. DNA of the CDR3: TGTGCCAGCAGCCAAGGGGGGGCCGGAGAGACCCAGTACTTC. Amino acids: CASSQGGAGETQYF.

This clonotype occurred a few times. The rearrangement links TRBV6-6 to TRBJ1-4, with 7 bases that match TRBD1. V trimming: 5 bases; J trimming: 2 bases; junction bases outside the gene matches: 5. CDR1 MNHNY and CDR2 SVGAGI come from the germline V gene (reference sequence). The CDR3 totals 15 residues. In DNA, the CDR3 is TGTGCCAGCAGTGCCAAGACAGGGACTAATGAAAAACTGTTTTTT. It is translated as CASSAKTGTNEKLFF.

This clonotype was seen a handful of times. This chain connects TRBV6-2 or TRBV6-3 to TRBJ2-2; 10 bases fit TRBD1. This CDR3 has 15 amino acids. Looked up from germline, CDR1 is MNHEY and CDR2 is SVGEGT. V was pared by 6 bases and J by 7 bases, with 8 bases of the junction left unmatched. The CDR3 loop reads CASSQTGGKGGELFF. The CDR3 nucleotides read TGTGCCAGCAGCCAGACAGGGGGCAAAGGCGGGGAGCTGTTTTTT.

The V gene is TRBV6-5, the J gene TRBJ1-1; no reliable D call. Germline lookup yields CDR1 MNHEY and CDR2 SVGAGI. Between the trimmed V and J ends, which lost 8 bases and 3 bases, there was a span of 10 bases. CDR3 length: 12 amino acids. The CDR3, as DNA: TGTGCCAGCCGTGGACCCGACACTGAAGCTTTCTTT. Translating it yields CASRGPDTEAFF.

V usage is TRBV15 and J usage is TRBJ1-1; D call uncertain. The CDR3 is 16 residues long. The V gene lost 5 bases and the J gene lost 2 bases, with 18 bases spanning the gap. CDR1 is LNHNV and CDR2 is YYDKDF in the germline V gene (reference sequence). The CDR3 spells CATSPSPRGGNTEAFF. Written as DNA, the CDR3 is TGTGCCACCAGCCCAAGCCCCCGCGGCGGAAACACTGAAGCTTTCTTT.

Only one count was recorded for this clonotype. The chain joins TRBV20-1 to TRBJ2-1; 10 bases are shared with TRBD2. CDR3 length: 16 amino acids. Germline CDR1 DFQATT, CDR2 SNEGSKA (reference sequence). With V trimmed by 6 bases and J by 4 bases, 12 bases remained unmatched. The CDR3: CSAQRASGGLYNEQFF. DNA for the CDR3: TGCAGTGCACAGAGGGCTAGCGGGGGCCTTTACAATGAGCAGTTCTTC.